The entry below describes one T cell receptor beta chain. Clones were read by immunoSEQ multiplex PCR, and TCRdb kept only the in-frame ones, dropping some. The table records 43,000 or so clones, roughly nine tenths of them present only once. These data originate in a study of OX40 agonist ivuxolimab in advanced cancers. Trimming pared 2 bases from V and 6 bases from J, leaving 17 bases between. The CDR3 sequence is 15 residues long. Germline V gene sequence: CDR1 MNHEY, CDR2 SMNVEV (reference sequence). This TCR came from an adult with an advanced solid tumor such as melanoma, head and neck, liver or kidney cancer. V gene TRBV27 combines with J gene TRBJ2-7; D could derive from TRBD1 or TRBD2 (5 bases each). The material was CD4+ or CD8+ T cells sorted from blood, obtained in a trial of the OX40 agonist ivuxolimab. The CDR3 DNA reads TGTGCCAGCAGTTTAAATTTCGGGGCCCACGTCGAGCAGTACTTC. Translating gives CASSLNFGAHVEQYF.